This TCR beta chain originates from a study of cytomegalovirus exposure and HLA in healthy donors. There are 14 residues in the CDR3. With V trimmed by 8 bases and J by 6 bases, 12 bases remained unmatched. Germline CDR1 SGHNT, CDR2 YENEEA. A multiplex PCR was run with 60 Vbeta primers and 13 Jbeta primers. Clones were sequenced by immunoSEQ multiplex PCR, and TCRdb holds only the in-frame ones, with some missing. This sample carries approximately 120,000 clones, with 2.5% to 3% going to the ten biggest clones. This receptor was taken from a man aged 25 to 45 in good health and CMV-seronegative. Source material: PBMCs. The chain joins TRBV11-3 to TRBJ2-7; TRBD2 matches 8 bases. CDR3 sequence: CASSMSRRGAEQYF. CDR3 DNA: TGTGCCAGCTCCATGAGCCGGCGGGGGGCCGAGCAGTACTTC.